The clone carrying this T cell receptor beta chain was observed many times. Its antigen is not known. The sample is drawn from a study of CD8+CD57+ T cells in acquired aplastic anemia. At the level of the study: The sorted CD4+ and CD8+ cells yielded an average around 3 ug of DNA. Whole-study findings and limits: The number of CD8+ CDR3 sequences shared by patients and controls was about 27.

Patients chosen for sequencing had shown CD8+CD57+ cell expansion by flow cytometry. J was trimmed by 9 bases and V by 3 bases; bases with no gene match: 2. In germline, CDR1 is MNHEY, CDR2 SMNVEV (reference sequence). This CDR3 has 12 amino acids. It was genomic DNA that served as the template for profiling TCR beta VDJ and CDR3. TCRdb redid the calling of the reads with MiXCR, one entry per CDR3 protein. The sample holds about 220,000 distinct CDR3 sequences, 47% seen once. This sequence joins TRBV27 and TRBJ2-1, with 7 nucleotides matching TRBD2. The sequenced sample consisted of sorted CD4+, CD8+, or CD8+CD57+ T cells (not recorded which) from PBMCs. This TCR came from a human donor with aplastic anemia. CDR3 loop: CASSFGRREQFF. CDR3 nucleotide sequence: TGTGCCAGCAGTTTCGGGAGGCGTGAGCAGTTCTTC.